This TCR beta chain was obtained from a study of blood T cell repertoires in COVID-19. How the authors handled the data: Amplification of reference gene primers provided the estimated nucleated cell counts. Measured with immunoSEQ multiplex PCR; TCRdb has only the in-frame clones, and not every one. V and J calls and clone size come straight from that table; D and trimming were deduced from the DNA. The data show approximately 130,000 clones, roughly four fifths seen once. What was sequenced was PBMCs or T cells enriched from blood (not recorded which). This TCR came from a man in his thirties or forties who had recovered from COVID-19.

The CDR3 reads CASSSFGGRASEQYF. In DNA, the CDR3 is TGTGCCAGCAGTTCCTTTGGCGGGAGGGCCAGCGAGCAGTACTTC. V gene TRBV6-5 combines with J gene TRBJ2-7; TRBD2 agrees at 9 bases. CDR3 length: 15 residues. The J segment lost 6 bases and the V segment lost 4 bases, leaving 10 bases of the junction unmatched. CDR1 is MNHEY, CDR2 SVGAGI, per germline.